The 23 T cell receptor beta chains given below trace back to one sample, sequenced in a study of T cell responses to AZD1222 COVID-19 vaccine. The data were produced by immunoSEQ multiplex PCR, yet TCRdb's version contains in-frame clones alone and is incomplete. This table has 110,000 or so clones, around 90% appearing once. Source: peripheral blood, taken 28 days after the second AZD1222 dose. The receptor source for this set is an adult who received the AZD1222 COVID-19 vaccine.

The chain carries TRBV2 and TRBJ1-4; 9 bases map to TRBD1. V shed 6 bases, J shed 7 bases, and the junction held 6 bases outside the gene matches. CDR1 is SNHLY, CDR2 FYNNEI, per germline. This CDR3 is 14 amino acids long. The CDR3 region is CASRRDRESEKLFF. The CDR3 DNA reads as TGTGCCAGCAGGCGGGACAGGGAAAGTGAAAAACTGTTTTTT.

The CDR3 loop reads CASSLLGGLGAEAFF. The DNA of the CDR3 is TGTGCCAGCTCACTGCTGGGTGGTCTGGGCGCTGAAGCTTTCTTT. The V and J genes are TRBV18 and TRBJ1-1; D is unclear. Deletions cut 4 bases from V and 6 bases from J, with 18 bases between. CDR1 KGHSH and CDR2 LQKENI come from the germline V gene. This CDR3 spans 15 amino acids. The full variable domain, with the rest looked up from reference TRBV18 and TRBJ1-1, is NAGVMQNPRHLVRRRGQEARLRCSPMKGHSHVYWYRQLPEEGLKFMVYLQKENIIDESGMPKERFSAEFPKEGPSILRIQQVVRGDSAAYFCASSLLGGLGAEAFFGQGTRLTVV.

This clone was recorded only once. J is TRBJ2-3 and V is TRBV18; no clear D. CDR1 and CDR2 from the germline V gene are KGHSH and LQKENI. Trimming took 3 bases from V and 3 from J, leaving 7 bases between them. The CDR3 sequence is 13 residues long. The CDR3 DNA is TGTGCCAGCTCACCTAACCCAACAGATACGCAGTATTTT. It codes for CASSPNPTDTQYF.

The chain links TRBV7-9 to TRBJ2-1, with 12 bases matching TRBD2. This CDR3 comprises 17 residues. CDR1 SEHNR and CDR2 FQNEAQ come from the germline V gene (reference sequence). V was clipped by 1 base and J by 5 bases; unmatched bases: 6. The chain's CDR3 is CASSLGIGLAGHNEQFF. CDR3 DNA sequence: TGTGCCAGCAGCTTAGGGATCGGACTAGCGGGGCACAATGAGCAGTTCTTC.

This chain connects TRBV7-9 to TRBJ1-3; D unclear. Germline assignment: CDR1 SEHNR and CDR2 FQNEAQ (reference sequence). Deletions cut 0 bases from V and 2 bases from J, with 11 bases between. The CDR3 length is 16 residues. CDR3 nucleotide sequence: TGTGCCAGCAGCTTAGCGATCGGAAGCCCTGGAAACACCATATATTTT. Its translation is CASSLAIGSPGNTIYF.

As regards this clone: The sample holds other DNA sequences that translate to the same CDR3. This rearrangement joins TRBV14 to TRBJ1-6; D is possibly TRBD1 (6 bases). This CDR3 is built from 14 residues. Per germline, CDR1 SGHDN and CDR2 FVKESK. Trimming stripped 0 bases from V and 10 bases from J, with 10 bases between. CDR3 amino acids: CASSQDRGNSPLHF. The CDR3 coding sequence is TGTGCCAGCAGCCAAGACAGGGGAAACTCACCCCTCCACTTT.

The rearrangement joins TRBV5-1 to TRBJ2-3; D might be TRBD2 (6 bases). This CDR3 is 14 amino acids long. With 5 bases removed from V and 9 bases from J, the gap between germline ends came to 19 bases. The germline V gene has CDR1 SGHRS and CDR2 YFSETQ. The CDR3 coding sequence is TGCGCCAGCAGTTCGGGGGACCTTCGGGGAACGCAGTATTTT. This translates into CASSSGDLRGTQYF.

The count of this clone is one. V and J are TRBV4-1 and TRBJ1-2, with 9 bases identical to TRBD1. The CDR3 runs to 16 residues. CDR1 MGHRA and CDR2 YSYEKL come from the germline V gene. With 2 bases clipped from V and 6 bases from J, the junction kept 10 bases outside the gene matches. CDR3 nucleotide sequence: TGCGCCAGCAGCCAAACCGGGACAGGGACGCTGGATGGCTACACCTTC. It translates to CASSQTGTGTLDGYTF.

This clone is a singleton in its sample. The chain combines TRBV7-2 with TRBJ2-1, with 13 positions matching TRBD2. This CDR3 has 15 amino acids. The germline CDR1 and CDR2 sequences are SGHTA and FQGNSA. The trim removed 4 bases at V and 6 bases at J, leaving 3 bases unmatched. DNA for the CDR3: TGTGCCAGCAGCTCACTAGCGGGAGGGCTCAATGAGCAGTTCTTC. Translation gives CASSSLAGGLNEQFF. Looking up the rest from reference TRBV7-2 and TRBJ2-1 gives the full variable domain: GAGVSQSPSNKVTEKGKDVELRCDPISGHTALYWYRQSLGQGLEFLIYFQGNSAPDKSGLPSDRFSAERTGGSVSTLTIQRTQQEDSAVYLCASSSLAGGLNEQFFGPGTRLTVL.

The table lists this clone with a few counts. V and J are TRBV27 and TRBJ1-6; TRBD1 matches 8 bases. Germline-derived CDR1 and CDR2 are MNHEY and SMNVEV (reference sequence). V lost 0 bases, J lost 7 bases, and 8 bases stayed unmatched. The CDR3 has 17 residues. The chain's CDR3 is CASSLSPVHRGNSPLHF. The CDR3 nucleotides read TGTGCCAGCAGTTTATCGCCAGTTCACAGGGGGAATTCACCCCTCCACTTT.

V and J are TRBV11-2 and TRBJ1-2, with TRBD1 matching 7 bases. The V segment lost 6 bases and the J segment 4 bases; nucleotides outside the gene matches: 11. The CDR3 has 15 residues. Per germline, CDR1 SGHAT and CDR2 FQNNGV. The CDR3 coding sequence is TGTGCCAGCAGATCGGGGCCGACAGGGTTCTATGGCTACACCTTC. Translated, it gives CASRSGPTGFYGYTF.

The genes are TRBV28 and TRBJ1-2, with a tentative D call TRBD1 (5 bases). V shed 6 bases and J shed 8 bases, with 16 bases lying between them. Germline V CDR1 and CDR2: MDHEN, SYDVKM. CDR3 length: 13 residues. The CDR3 sequence: CASSQRDDRGYTF. The DNA of the CDR3 is TGTGCCAGCAGCCAACGGGACGACCGCGGCTACACCTTC.

This clone occurred a few times. This chain connects TRBV4-2 to TRBJ2-1; perhaps TRBD2 as D (6 bases). Deletions cut 0 bases from V and 3 bases from J, with 9 bases between. This CDR3 spans 15 amino acids. Germline CDR1 LGHNA, CDR2 YNFKEQ. CDR3 amino acids: CASSQEEGSYNEQFF. The CDR3 DNA reads TGTGCCAGCAGCCAAGAGGAGGGCAGCTACAATGAGCAGTTCTTC.

The chain combines TRBV28 with TRBJ2-4; a weak D match, TRBD1 (5 bases). There are 14 residues in the CDR3. Trimming shortened V by 8 bases and J by 4 bases, and 15 bases separated the two germline ends. Germline CDR1 and CDR2: MDHEN and SYDVKM. The CDR3 protein is CASVSQGPKNIQYF. For the CDR3, the DNA is TGTGCCAGCGTATCTCAGGGCCCTAAAAACATTCAGTACTTC.

The rearrangement uses TRBV7-2 and TRBJ2-7; perhaps D is TRBD1 or TRBD2 (6 bases each). V was shortened by 3 bases and J by 4 bases, with 16 bases between the two germline ends. Germline lookup yields CDR1 SGHTA and CDR2 FQGNSA. The CDR3 runs 15 residues. The CDR3 reads CASSFSRGGGYEQYF. DNA for the CDR3: TGTGCCAGCAGCTTCTCCAGAGGAGGGGGGTACGAGCAGTACTTC.

This clone was recorded a few times. The J gene is TRBJ2-1, the V gene TRBV6-5, with TRBD2 identical over 8 bases. Looked up from germline, CDR1 is MNHEY and CDR2 is SVGAGI. V gave up 9 bases and J gave up 4 bases; unmatched junction bases: 8. The CDR3 extends over 14 amino acids. The CDR3 is CASRLSGGYNEQFF. The CDR3 bases are TGTGCCAGTCGACTTTCGGGAGGGTACAATGAGCAGTTCTTC.

The J gene is TRBJ2-1, the V gene TRBV4-3, with TRBD2 matching 8 bases. This CDR3 comprises 15 residues. Germline V gene data show CDR1 as LGHNA and CDR2 as YSLEER. Trimming at V came to 4 bases and at J to 0 bases, leaving 2 bases not matched to a gene. The CDR3 DNA follows: TGCGCCAGCAGCCCAAGCGGGAGCTCCTACAATGAGCAGTTCTTC. Translating it yields CASSPSGSSYNEQFF.

The gene calls are TRBV12-5 and TRBJ1-1; 9 bases map to TRBD1. In germline, CDR1 is LGHNT, CDR2 FRNRAP. CDR3 length: 15 residues. Unmatched junction bases numbered 10, after V lost 7 bases and J lost 4 bases. CDR3 nucleotide sequence: TGTGCTAGTGTTCCACAACAGGGGGCTAGCACTGAAGCTTTCTTT. Amino acids: CASVPQQGASTEAFF.

The V call is TRBV18, the J call TRBJ2-1; possible D gene TRBD1, 6 bases. Germline V gives CDR1 KGHSH, CDR2 LQKENI. Trimming stripped 6 bases from V and 2 bases from J, with 17 bases between. The CDR3 loop spans 16 amino acids. CDR3 DNA: TGTGCCAGCTCTACAGAACGCAGGGGCGCCTACAATGAGCAGTTCTTC. This translates into CASSTERRGAYNEQFF.

This sequence joins TRBV5-1 and TRBJ2-1; 7 bases are a match to TRBD1. CDR1 and CDR2 from the germline V gene are SGHRS and YFSETQ. The length of the CDR3 is 11 residues. After removal of 7 bases from V and 8 bases from J, the junction contained 3 bases not matched to a gene. DNA of the CDR3: TGCGCCAGCCATACAGGGGATGAGCAGTTCTTC. Translation: CASHTGDEQFF.

Comments on this clone: This specimen includes other DNA sequences encoding the same CDR3. The chain uses TRBV5-1 and TRBJ2-1, with D uncertain. Trimming took 0 bases from V and 0 from J, leaving 7 bases between them. Germline V gene data show CDR1 as SGHRS and CDR2 as YFSETQ. This CDR3 is built from 15 residues. The CDR3 coding sequence is TGCGCCAGCAGCTTGGCGAGGAGCTCCTACAATGAGCAGTTCTTC. It encodes CASSLARSSYNEQFF.

The gene calls are TRBV30 and TRBJ1-5, with D possibly matching TRBD1 (5 bases). The CDR3 is 13 residues long. Germline V lookup: CDR1 GTSNPN, CDR2 SVGIG (reference sequence). Trimming shortened V by 2 bases and J by 7 bases, and 12 bases separated the two germline ends. The CDR3 coding sequence is TGTGCCTGGAGTCTGGGGTCAGGGCAGCCCCAGCATTTT. Translating it yields CAWSLGSGQPQHF.

The genes are TRBV7-9 and TRBJ2-5, with unresolved D. The length of the CDR3 is 12 residues. The V and J ends lost 4 bases and 4 bases respectively, with 7 bases between them. CDR1 is SEHNR, CDR2 FQNEAQ, per germline (reference sequence). The CDR3 protein is CASSSSRETQYF. CDR3 DNA sequence: TGTGCCAGCAGCTCCTCCCGAGAGACCCAGTACTTC. The whole variable domain, filled in from reference TRBV7-9 and TRBJ2-5, reads DTGVSQNPRHKITKRGQNVTFRCDPISEHNRLYWYRQTLGQGPEFLTYFQNEAQLEKSRLLSDRFSAERPKGSFSTLEIQRTEQGDSAMYLCASSSSRETQYFGPGTRLLVL.